The 3 T cell receptor beta chains below all came from one sample that was sequenced in a study of identical twins. TCRdb reprocessed the 5' RACE reads via MiXCR and lists one record per CDR3 protein. The table shows approximately 260,000 distinct CDR3 sequences, with approximately 8.3% occurring only once. These data were likewise used in another study, on yellow fever vaccine responses in identical twins.

Sequencing was performed on CD8+ T cells sorted from blood. These receptors originate from a woman under 30 in good health.

The CDR3 sequence: CATRDRDTGELFF. In nucleotides, the CDR3 is TGTGCCACTAGGGACAGGGACACCGGGGAGCTGTTTTTT. The chain combines TRBV24-1 with TRBJ2-2; TRBD1 matches 9 bases. The V segment lost 10 bases and the J segment 3 bases; nucleotides outside the gene matches: 2. The germline CDR1 and CDR2 sequences are KGHDR and SFDVKD. The CDR3 length is 13 residues.

This clonotype was detected many times. This sequence joins TRBV10-3 and TRBJ1-5; D gene ambiguous. The CDR3 is 13 amino acids. CDR1 is ENHRY and CDR2 is SYGVKD in the germline V gene. V lost 5 bases, J lost 4 bases, and 9 bases lay in between. The CDR3: CAISQHPNQPQHF. In nucleotides, the CDR3 is TGTGCCATCAGTCAACACCCTAATCAGCCCCAGCATTTT.

This clonotype showed up many times. V is TRBV9 and J is TRBJ2-3; D gene uncertain. Germline values: CDR1 SGDLS, CDR2 YYNGEE. CDR3 length: 16 amino acids. The V end was cut by 4 bases, the J end by 0 bases, with 15 bases between. CDR3 nucleotide sequence: TGTGCCAGCAGCCCAAACGGAGCCGTAAGCACAGATACGCAGTATTTT. It encodes CASSPNGAVSTDTQYF.